Only one count was recorded for the clone carrying this T cell receptor beta chain. No antigen is known for it. The sample originates from a study of cytomegalovirus exposure and HLA in healthy donors. Researchers ran the PCR with 60 Vbeta and 13 Jbeta primers. Libraries were prepared by immunoSEQ multiplex PCR; TCRdb keeps only in-frame clonotypes and omits some of them. The sample yields around 190,000 clones, 79% seen once. The CDR3 is 17 amino acids. After removal of 0 bases from V and 2 bases from J, the junction contained 9 bases not matched to a gene. The germline V gene encodes CDR1 LGHNA and CDR2 YSLEER. Findings of the study overall: Later genetic work tied a missense DCLRE1C variant to beta-chain V and J trimming.

The sequence was obtained from a woman aged 25 to 39 in good health and CMV-seropositive. V and J are TRBV4-3 and TRBJ2-5; TRBD2 aligns across 7 bases. The specimen sequenced was PBMCs. The CDR3 is CASSQEVGLVPQETQYF. The CDR3 DNA reads as TGCGCCAGCAGCCAAGAGGTAGGACTAGTCCCTCAAGAGACCCAGTACTTC.